This entry features one T cell receptor beta chain sequence. It has no known antigen specificity. No qualities accompany the bases; no much larger clone lies one base away. Counted from cysteine to phenylalanine, this CDR3 has 17 amino acids. Only the CDR3 DNA stays, 51 bases, in frame from base 1. For this chain, trimming is 0 bases at the V end and 4 bases at the J end, and the number of junction bases without a gene match is 11. The germline V gene (reference sequence) supplies CDR1 SGHKS and CDR2 YYEKEE. Library preparation employed RT-PCR. For sequencing, an Illumina HiSeq 2500 was employed. In TCRdb, the public reads were trimmed at Q25 with fastp and aligned with MiXCR, with productive beta chains retained. Rows matching on CDR3 protein sequence are summarized as one entry with the most common DNA and genes. This sample has about 780,000 distinct CDR3 sequences in its table, and about 18% of those were observed once. About a tenth of the sample is in the top ten clones.

The data originate from a study of response to subunit inactivated influenza vaccine listed by TCRdb under 2018. Concerning the study at large: Deep quantitative profiling of the T cell receptor repertoire was used in the study to follow responses to a trivalent subunit inactivated influenza vaccine.

General study outcomes and caveats: The authors proposed that each seasonal influenza vaccination may bring in only a limited number of new T cells.

This clonotype was obtained from a man in his fifties or sixties who received an inactivated influenza vaccine. Donor details come from another sample of the same person, matched by shared clones. The rearranged segments are TRBV5-5 and TRBJ1-2, with TRBD1 matching 8 junction bases. Here the sequenced sample was PBMCs from blood, taken approximately 5 days after vaccination. This receptor has the CDR3 CASSLGNRGYRLYGYTF. At the DNA level, the sequence is TGTGCCAGCAGCTTGGGCAACAGGGGGTACCGTCTCTATGGCTACACCTTC.